Listed here are 27 T cell receptor beta chains from one sample, sequenced in a study of blood T cell repertoires in COVID-19. TCRdb keeps only in-frame clones here, not all; method: immunoSEQ multiplex PCR. The table lists about 250,000 clones, 65% to 85% of them singletons. Sequencing was performed on peripheral blood. These receptor sequences come from a man aged 35 to 55 with active or convalescent COVID-19.

This chain connects TRBV6-5 to TRBJ1-2; weak D call: TRBD1 (5 bases). The CDR3 is 15 residues long. CDR1 MNHEY and CDR2 SVGAGI come from the germline V gene. V was trimmed by 2 bases and J by 3 bases, leaving 13 bases between them. The CDR3 DNA reads as TGTGCCAGCAGTTACAGGGGCAGGGTGGACTATGGCTACACCTTC. It translates to CASSYRGRVDYGYTF.

The CDR3 nucleotides read TGTGCCAGCAGCTCCTACCAAGGGGGCCGGAGCACAGATACGCAGTATTTT. It yields the protein CASSSYQGGRSTDTQYF. The V call is TRBV5-8, the J call TRBJ2-3; 7 nucleotides line up with TRBD1. In germline, CDR1 is SGHTS, CDR2 YDEGEE. The V and J ends lost 3 bases and 0 bases, in that order; junction bases with no gene match: 10. This CDR3 contains 17 residues.

The chain combines TRBV6-5 with TRBJ1-1; no firm D call. The CDR3 totals 13 residues. Per the germline V gene, CDR1 is MNHEY and CDR2 is SVGAGI. V shed 6 bases and J shed 3 bases, with 11 bases lying between them. The CDR3 sequence is CASSKMRDTEAFF. In nucleotides, the CDR3 is TGTGCCAGCAGCAAAATGAGGGACACTGAAGCTTTCTTT.

CDR3 DNA: TGTGCCAGCAGTTCCGGGGGGGCCGGGGAGCTGTTTTTT. Amino acids: CASSSGGAGELFF. The chain has TRBV7-2 and TRBJ2-2, with TRBD2 matching 8 bases. The V gene end was trimmed by 6 bases and the J gene end by 6 bases; junction bases not matched to a gene: 3. The CDR3 has 13 amino acids. Germline-derived CDR1 and CDR2 are SGHTA and FQGNSA.

The V gene is TRBV9, the J gene TRBJ2-7; 8 bases match TRBD2. The CDR3 has 13 residues. CDR1 SGDLS and CDR2 YYNGEE come from the germline V gene. V dropped 4 bases and J dropped 6; count of bases not matched to a gene: 6. As DNA, the CDR3 is TGTGCCAGCAGCCCTGATACTAGCGGCGAGCAGTACTTC. Protein: CASSPDTSGEQYF.

The chain couples TRBV18 to TRBJ2-2, with D perhaps matching TRBD1 (6 bases). The germline V gene encodes CDR1 KGHSH and CDR2 LQKENI. The CDR3 is 14 amino acids. Deletions cut 2 bases from V and 3 bases from J, with 7 bases between. The CDR3 DNA is TGTGCCAGCTCACCAAGACAGGACACCGGGGAGCTGTTTTTT. Its translation is CASSPRQDTGELFF.

The chain couples TRBV6-6 to TRBJ1-5; the match to TRBD1 covers 7 bases. With 7 bases clipped from V and 1 base from J, the junction kept 4 bases outside the gene matches. The germline CDR1 and CDR2 sequences are MNHNY and SVGAGI (reference sequence). The CDR3 is 14 residues long. The CDR3: CASTRQGSNQPQHF. DNA of the CDR3: TGTGCCAGCACTCGACAGGGAAGCAATCAGCCCCAGCATTTT.

V gene TRBV29-1 combines with J gene TRBJ2-6; D gene ambiguous. The ends were cut back, 3 bases at V and 1 base at J, with 7 bases in the middle. The germline V gene encodes CDR1 SQVTM and CDR2 ANQGSEA. The CDR3 totals 14 residues. For the CDR3, the DNA is TGCAGCGTTGAGGGCCCTTCTGGGGCCAACGTCCTGACTTTC. Protein sequence: CSVEGPSGANVLTF. The whole variable domain, filled in from reference TRBV29-1 and TRBJ2-6, reads SAVISQKPSRDICQRGTSLTIQCQVDSQVTMMFWYRQQPGQSLTLIATANQGSEATYESGFVIDKFPISRPNLTFSTLTVSNMSPEDSSIYLCSVEGPSGANVLTFGAGSRLTVL.

The V call is TRBV3-1 (or the pseudogene TRBV3-2), the J call TRBJ2-3; TRBD1 might be the D (6 bases). In germline, CDR1 is LGHDT, CDR2 YNNKEL (reference sequence). Trimming shortened V by 4 bases and J by 6 bases, and 11 bases separated the two germline ends. The CDR3 is 13 amino acids. The CDR3 DNA is TGTGCCAGCAGCCGCCACAGGGTTGATACGCAGTATTTT. Translated: CASSRHRVDTQYF.

The V gene is TRBV10-1, the J gene TRBJ1-2; 7 nucleotides match TRBD1. The CDR3 totals 12 residues. Germline CDR1 and CDR2: WNHNN and SYGVQD (reference sequence). Germline trimming cut 6 bases from V and 2 bases from J; bases unmatched to any gene: 0. CDR3 protein: CASRQGNYGYTF. The CDR3 bases are TGCGCCAGCAGACAGGGGAACTATGGCTACACCTTC.

The rearrangement joins TRBV4-3 to TRBJ1-1; TRBD1 aligns across 10 bases. V trimming: 4 bases; J trimming: 1 base; junction bases outside the gene matches: 3. Per the germline V gene, CDR1 is LGHNA and CDR2 is YSLEER. The CDR3 covers 15 residues. Here the CDR3 DNA reads TGCGCCAGCAGCCTAGGGGACAGGGGGAACACTGAAGCTTTCTTT. This encodes CASSLGDRGNTEAFF.

This sequence joins TRBV9 and TRBJ1-1; the D is unclear. V lost 0 bases and J lost 7, with 13 bases in between. The CDR3 is 14 residues long. CDR1 is SGDLS, CDR2 YYNGEE, per germline. The CDR3, as DNA: TGTGCCAGCAGCGTAGACCCCATCAGTAATGAAGCTTTCTTT. This codes for CASSVDPISNEAFF.

The V and J genes are TRBV13 and TRBJ1-1; no firm D call. The CDR3 is 15 amino acids. The germline gives CDR1 PRHDT, CDR2 FYEKMQ (reference sequence). The V end lost 0 bases, the J end lost 6 bases, and 14 bases lay between the germline ends. The CDR3 here is CASSLGGPRGAEAFF. The CDR3 DNA follows: TGTGCCAGCAGCTTAGGAGGACCGCGCGGGGCTGAAGCTTTCTTT.

The chain recombines TRBV24-1 with TRBJ1-2, with a weak D call TRBD1 (5 bases). In germline, CDR1 is KGHDR, CDR2 SFDVKD. This CDR3 comprises 16 residues. V lost 2 bases and J 7 bases, leaving 19 bases between the germline ends. CDR3 protein: CATSDSPGGVIGGYTF. The CDR3, as DNA: TGTGCCACCAGTGATTCCCCGGGAGGGGTAATAGGTGGCTACACCTTC.

About this clone itself: Other nucleotide sequences in the sample specify the same CDR3. The chain is built from TRBV11-2 and TRBJ1-1; tentative D call: TRBD1 (5 bases). Per the germline V gene, CDR1 is SGHAT and CDR2 is FQNNGV. V lost 3 bases and J 1 base, leaving 12 bases between the germline ends. The CDR3 contains 15 residues. CDR3 region: CASSLGQGANTEAFF. Written as DNA, the CDR3 is TGTGCCAGCAGCTTGGGGCAAGGGGCGAACACTGAAGCTTTCTTT.

The sample holds one count of this clone. The rearrangement links TRBV25-1 to TRBJ1-4; 8 bases agree with TRBD1. The CDR3 has 14 amino acids. Germline loops: CDR1 MGHDK, CDR2 SYGVNS. With V trimmed by 3 bases and J by 8 bases, 5 bases remained unmatched. The CDR3 reads CASSDRQGSEKLFF. CDR3 bases: TGTGCCAGCAGTGATCGACAGGGGTCCGAAAAACTGTTTTTT.

The chain joins TRBV2 to TRBJ2-3, with a tentative D call TRBD1 (5 bases). The CDR3 runs to 11 residues. V shed 7 bases and J shed 4 bases, with 6 bases lying between them. The germline V gene encodes CDR1 SNHLY and CDR2 FYNNEI. The CDR3 sequence: CASKGPDTQYF. The CDR3 DNA follows: TGTGCCAGCAAGGGGCCAGATACGCAGTATTTT. Looking up the rest from reference TRBV2 and TRBJ2-3 gives the full variable domain: EPEVTQTPSHQVTQMGQEVILRCVPISNHLYFYWYRQILGQKVEFLVSFYNNEISEKSEIFDDQFSVERPDGSNFTLKIRSTKLEDSAMYFCASKGPDTQYFGPGTRLTVL.

The chain recombines TRBV14 with TRBJ1-1, with D uncertain. This CDR3 is 16 amino acids long. Germline V CDR1 and CDR2: SGHDN, FVKESK. Trimming shortened V by 5 bases and J by 0 bases, and 16 bases separated the two germline ends. The CDR3 DNA reads TGTGCCAGCAGCTCCGAAGGTGTGGGCCTGAACACTGAAGCTTTCTTT. Protein: CASSSEGVGLNTEAFF.

The chain carries TRBV29-1 and TRBJ1-2, with a tentative D call TRBD1 (5 bases). Trimming shortened V by 5 bases and J by 8 bases, and 18 bases separated the two germline ends. CDR3 length equals 13 residues. The V gene's germline CDR1 is SQVTM and CDR2 ANQGSEA. The CDR3 sequence: CSVRREGRLGYTF. The CDR3 region has the DNA TGCAGCGTTCGCAGGGAGGGGAGGCTAGGCTACACCTTC. The variable domain in full, completed from reference TRBV29-1 and TRBJ1-2, reads SAVISQKPSRDICQRGTSLTIQCQVDSQVTMMFWYRQQPGQSLTLIATANQGSEATYESGFVIDKFPISRPNLTFSTLTVSNMSPEDSSIYLCSVRREGRLGYTFGSGTRLTVV.

This chain uses TRBV4-2 with TRBJ1-5; D is unresolved. This CDR3 comprises 15 residues. Germline V CDR1 and CDR2: LGHNA, YNFKEQ. The V and J ends lost 0 bases and 3 bases respectively, with 9 bases between them. In DNA, the CDR3 is TGTGCCAGCAGCCAAGATTTAGGACTCAATCAGCCCCAGCATTTT. Translation gives CASSQDLGLNQPQHF.

The rearrangement links TRBV2 to TRBJ1-4; D uncertain. Germline V gene sequence: CDR1 SNHLY, CDR2 FYNNEI. The CDR3 is 13 residues long. V lost 4 bases to trimming and J lost 5 bases, with 8 bases between them. CDR3 nucleotide sequence: TGTGCCAGCAGTGCGAATCAGAATGAAAAACTGTTTTTT. Translating gives CASSANQNEKLFF. The complete variable domain, with remaining parts taken from reference TRBV2 and TRBJ1-4, reads EPEVTQTPSHQVTQMGQEVILRCVPISNHLYFYWYRQILGQKVEFLVSFYNNEISEKSEIFDDQFSVERPDGSNFTLKIRSTKLEDSAMYFCASSANQNEKLFFGSGTQLSVL.

The V gene is TRBV15, the J gene TRBJ2-1; maybe TRBD1 (5 bases). Germline V CDR1 and CDR2: LNHNV, YYDKDF (reference sequence). The length of the CDR3 is 16 residues. V was pared by 1 base and J by 1 base, with 11 bases between. CDR3 sequence: CATSRVSGISYNEQFF. CDR3 in DNA: TGTGCCACCAGCAGAGTTTCAGGGATTTCCTACAATGAGCAGTTCTTC.

This chain uses TRBV29-1 with TRBJ2-3; 13 bases are a match to TRBD2. The CDR3 length is 14 residues. CDR1 is SQVTM and CDR2 is ANQGSEA in the germline V gene. Trimming at V came to 7 bases and at J to 7 bases, leaving 8 bases not matched to a gene. The chain's CDR3 is CSAAGLAGANTQYF. DNA of the CDR3: TGCAGCGCCGCCGGACTAGCGGGAGCGAATACGCAGTATTTT.

The chain employs TRBV2 and TRBJ2-2; tentatively, D is TRBD1 (5 bases). V lost 4 bases and J 1 base, leaving 10 bases between the germline ends. The CDR3 sequence is 15 residues long. From germline, CDR1 is SNHLY and CDR2 FYNNEI. The CDR3, as DNA: TGTGCCAGCAGTGGGACATTGTTGAACACCGGGGAGCTGTTTTTT. This encodes CASSGTLLNTGELFF.

In its sample, this clone was seen a few times. This chain links TRBV9 with TRBJ2-3, with TRBD2 matching 13 bases. The germline V gene encodes CDR1 SGDLS and CDR2 YYNGEE. The CDR3 extends over 19 amino acids. The V segment lost 0 bases and the J segment 0 bases; nucleotides outside the gene matches: 7. CDR3 DNA sequence: TGTGCCAGCAGCGTAGTGACTAGCGGGGGGACCCCAAGCACAGATACGCAGTATTTT. Protein sequence: CASSVVTSGGTPSTDTQYF.

The chain links TRBV19 to TRBJ1-5, with TRBD1 identical over 9 bases. The V gene end was trimmed by 7 bases and the J gene end by 4 bases; junction bases not matched to a gene: 14. Germline V gene lookup returns CDR1 LNHDA and CDR2 SQIVND (reference sequence). The CDR3 consists of 17 residues. CDR3 nucleotide sequence: TGTGCCAGTACCGGGACAGGGTCCCACCCGGTGAATCAGCCCCAGCATTTT. The encoded protein is CASTGTGSHPVNQPQHF.

The gene calls are TRBV19 and TRBJ1-2; tentatively, D is TRBD1 (5 bases). The V end lost 11 bases, the J end lost 4 bases, and 17 bases lay between the germline ends. The CDR3 has 13 residues. The germline V gene has CDR1 LNHDA and CDR2 SQIVND (reference sequence). The CDR3 DNA is TGTGCCGTATTGAAGGAGGGGAGCTATGGCTACACCTTC. Translation: CAVLKEGSYGYTF.